Described below is a single T cell receptor (beta chain) sequence and its context. No antigen is known for it. These data are taken from a study of early T cells in non-severe SARS-CoV-2 infection. Study-wide context: RNA in bulk from unsorted whole blood was sequenced, and chains were unpaired.

Deletions cut 0 bases from V and 0 bases from J, with 16 bases between. This CDR3 has 17 residues. CDR1 is GTSNPN and CDR2 is SVGIG in the germline V gene (reference sequence). Unique molecular identifier tags were affixed to discrete cDNA molecules. TCRdb reprocessed the 5' RACE reads via MiXCR and lists one record per CDR3 protein. The profile covers 100,000 or so distinct CDR3 sequences, with roughly 15% appearing a single time and roughly 4.7% taken by the ten largest. Broader study findings: CD4 and private specificities were missed by VDJdb matching, which favored anti-spike CD8 responses.

The sequence was obtained from an adult who was a healthcare worker with PCR-confirmed SARS-CoV-2 infection or an uninfected control (not recorded which). The source material was whole blood, sampled at baseline. The chain recombines TRBV30 with TRBJ2-3, with D perhaps given as TRBD1 or TRBD2 (6 bases each). The CDR3 bases are TGTGCCTGGAGTGTCTGGGGCGGGACACAAAGCACAGATACGCAGTATTTT. Its translation: CAWSVWGGTQSTDTQYF. Variable domain in full (rest from reference TRBV30 and TRBJ2-3): SQTIHQWPATLVQPVGSPLSLECTVEGTSNPNLYWYRQAAGRGLQLLFYSVGIGQISSEVPQNLSASRPQDRQFILSSKKLLLSDSGFYLCAWSVWGGTQSTDTQYFGPGTRLTVL.